Below are 30 T cell receptor beta chains sequenced from a single sample in a study of shared clonotypes between healthy human individuals. Repertoires were generated with immunoSEQ multiplex PCR, while TCRdb's copy carries only in-frame clones and drops some. In the table there are about 2.3 million clones, about 92% of which are singletons. The specimen was naive CD4+ T cells from PBMCs. Sample subset: CD45RA+ positively selected. These TCRs come from a man aged 18-30 years in good health. Some clones in this sample may be carry-over from other donors' samples.

The J gene is TRBJ1-1, the V gene TRBV7-9, with 9 bases that match TRBD1. V lost 5 bases, J lost 9 bases, and 7 bases stayed unmatched. Germline V gene data show CDR1 as SEHNR and CDR2 as FQNEAQ (reference sequence). There are 13 residues in the CDR3. As DNA, the CDR3 is TGTGCCAGCAGCCGAACCGGGACAGGGAAAGCTTTCTTT. Protein sequence: CASSRTGTGKAFF.

The chain couples TRBV28 to TRBJ2-4, with 10 positions matching TRBD1. Germline values: CDR1 MDHEN, CDR2 SYDVKM. The length of the CDR3 is 15 residues. After removal of 5 bases from V and 8 bases from J, the junction contained 9 bases not matched to a gene. The chain's CDR3 is CASSARQGAGDIQYF. The DNA for the CDR3 is TGTGCCAGCAGTGCGAGACAGGGGGCTGGAGACATTCAGTACTTC.

As DNA, the CDR3 is TGTGCCAGCAGCCAGGGGGACAGGGGATGGTGGCAAGAGCAGTTCTTC. Protein product: CASSQGDRGWWQEQFF. The rearrangement joins TRBV14 to TRBJ2-1; 10 nucleotides line up with TRBD1. The CDR3 spans 16 residues. Losses at the gene ends were 3 bases for V and 10 bases for J; bases not matched to a gene: 12. Germline V gene lookup returns CDR1 SGHDN and CDR2 FVKESK.

CDR3 DNA: TGTGCCAGCAGCTTAGGGCGGGCGGGCGTCAGCGAGCAGTACTTC. This translates into CASSLGRAGVSEQYF. V and J are TRBV7-6 and TRBJ2-7; the D gene is possibly TRBD2 (5 bases). The CDR3 totals 15 residues. Germline V gene lookup returns CDR1 SGHVS and CDR2 FNYEAQ. Trimming took 1 base from V and 6 from J, leaving 16 bases between them.

The V gene is TRBV7-3, the J gene TRBJ2-3, with 11 bases identical to TRBD2. The J segment lost 2 bases and the V segment lost 2 bases, leaving 3 bases of the junction unmatched. CDR1 and CDR2 (germline): SGHTA, FQGTGA. This CDR3 is built from 16 residues. CDR3 loop: CASSLRLAGITDTQYF. In DNA, the CDR3 is TGTGCCAGCAGCTTACGACTAGCGGGAATCACAGATACGCAGTATTTT.

This clone was observed once. The chain links TRBV5-6 to TRBJ2-7, with 9 bases that match TRBD1. The CDR3 is 15 residues long. Germline CDR1 is SGHDT and CDR2 is YYEEEE. V trimming: 4 bases; J trimming: 2 bases; junction bases outside the gene matches: 7. CDR3: CASSPRGTGTYEQYF. The CDR3 coding sequence is TGTGCCAGCAGCCCGAGGGGGACAGGGACCTACGAGCAGTACTTC.

The CDR3 DNA reads as TGTGCCAGCAGCCAACAAAGGGGAGCCGGAAAGCAGTTCTTC. Protein: CASSQQRGAGKQFF. This chain uses TRBV14 with TRBJ2-1, with D perhaps assigned TRBD1 or TRBD2 (5 bases each). Germline V gene data show CDR1 as SGHDN and CDR2 as FVKESK. The CDR3 sequence is 14 residues long. The ends were cut back, 2 bases at V and 11 bases at J, with 16 bases in the middle.

Concerning this clone: Different DNA sequences within this sample yield the same CDR3. The J gene is TRBJ2-3, the V gene TRBV7-9; either TRBD1 or TRBD2 may fit D (6 bases each). Germline CDR1 and CDR2: SEHNR and FQNEAQ (reference sequence). V was clipped by 0 bases and J by 4 bases, with 8 bases between them. This CDR3 is 14 amino acids long. The CDR3 loop is CASSLAGGADTQYF. The CDR3 nucleotides read TGTGCCAGCAGCTTAGCGGGGGGCGCAGATACGCAGTATTTT.

The chain combines TRBV5-1 with TRBJ2-5, with 7 bases aligning to TRBD2. The V segment lost 2 bases and the J segment 3 bases; nucleotides outside the gene matches: 4. The CDR3 contains 14 residues. The germline CDR1 and CDR2 sequences are SGHRS and YFSETQ. The CDR3 DNA follows: TGCGCCAGCAGCTTTCTAGCGGCCGAAGAGACCCAGTACTTC. It is translated as CASSFLAAEETQYF.

This chain connects TRBV5-1 to TRBJ2-3; D uncertain. The CDR3 totals 15 residues. V dropped 4 bases and J dropped 0 bases, with 12 bases sitting between them. In germline, CDR1 is SGHRS, CDR2 YFSETQ. The CDR3 bases are TGCGCCAGCAGCGATTACCATCCTAGCACAGATACGCAGTATTTT. Protein: CASSDYHPSTDTQYF.

V gene TRBV9 combines with J gene TRBJ1-3; 7 nucleotides match TRBD1. CDR3 length equals 15 residues. The germline V gene has CDR1 SGDLS and CDR2 YYNGEE. V shed 3 bases, J shed 8 bases, and the junction held 11 bases outside the gene matches. In DNA, the CDR3 is TGTGCCAGCAGCGCTACCGGGACAGTCGGCGACACCATATATTTT. Translated: CASSATGTVGDTIYF. Combining the CDR3 with reference TRBV9 and TRBJ1-3 gives the whole variable domain DSGVTQTPKHLITATGQRVTLRCSPRSGDLSVYWYQQSLDQGLQFLIQYYNGEERAKGNILERFSAQQFPDLHSELNLSSLELGDSALYFCASSATGTVGDTIYFGEGSWLTVV.

The chain joins TRBV4-2 to TRBJ2-5; TRBD2 matches 14 bases. The CDR3 is 18 residues long. CDR1 LGHNA and CDR2 YNFKEQ come from the germline V gene. Losses at the gene ends were 4 bases for V and 4 bases for J; bases not matched to a gene: 11. The CDR3 region has the DNA TGTGCCAGCAGCCGAGAAGACGGGACTAGCGGGAGTGCAGAGACCCAGTACTTC. Its protein product is CASSREDGTSGSAETQYF.

Only one count was recorded for this clone. The rearrangement joins TRBV7-9 to TRBJ2-6; D ambiguous. Trimming took off 8 bases at V and 0 bases at J, with 14 bases between the two ends. Germline-derived CDR1 and CDR2 are SEHNR and FQNEAQ (reference sequence). CDR3 size: 16 residues. Written as DNA, the CDR3 is TGTGCCAGCGGCCCCAACCCCAGCTCTGGGGCCAACGTCCTGACTTTC. Residues: CASGPNPSSGANVLTF. Supplemented by reference TRBV7-9 and TRBJ2-6, the full variable domain reads DTGVSQNPRHKITKRGQNVTFRCDPISEHNRLYWYRQTLGQGPEFLTYFQNEAQLEKSRLLSDRFSAERPKGSFSTLEIQRTEQGDSAMYLCASGPNPSSGANVLTFGAGSRLTVL.

This clone was observed once. The J gene is TRBJ2-2, the V gene TRBV15; D unresolved. Germline V gene lookup returns CDR1 LNHNV and CDR2 YYDKDF (reference sequence). The CDR3 runs to 13 residues. Trimming pared 0 bases from V and 5 bases from J, leaving 4 bases between. CDR3 DNA sequence: TGTGCCACCAGCAGAGAAGTTACCGGGGAGCTGTTTTTT. Amino acids: CATSREVTGELFF.

The rearrangement links TRBV5-8 to TRBJ1-3, with D hard to call. This CDR3 contains 14 residues. V was cut by 5 bases and J by 0 bases, with 9 bases left in between. Germline CDR1 SGHTS, CDR2 YDEGEE. In DNA form, the CDR3 reads TGTGCCAGCAGATATGGCCGCTCTGGAAACACCATATATTTT. This gives the protein CASRYGRSGNTIYF. The complete variable domain, with remaining parts taken from reference TRBV5-8 and TRBJ1-3, reads EAGVTQSPTHLIKTRGQQATLRCSPISGHTSVYWYQQALGLGLQFLLWYDEGEERNRGNFPPRFSGRQFPNYSSELNVNALELEDSALYLCASRYGRSGNTIYFGEGSWLTVV.

This chain joins TRBV7-8 and TRBJ2-7; 7 nucleotides agree with TRBD1. The J segment lost 3 bases and the V segment lost 8 bases, leaving 16 bases of the junction unmatched. CDR1 SGHVS and CDR2 FQNEAQ come from the germline V gene. The CDR3 has 16 amino acids. CDR3 coding DNA: TGTGCCAGCTCCCTCAGGGCAGGACAGGAGTTCTACGAGCAGTACTTC. This translates into CASSLRAGQEFYEQYF.

The V gene is TRBV7-3, the J gene TRBJ1-1, with TRBD1 matching 7 bases. V lost 5 bases, J lost 4 bases, and 4 bases stayed unmatched. The germline V gene has CDR1 SGHTA and CDR2 FQGTGA. This CDR3 contains 13 residues. In nucleotides, the CDR3 is TGTGCCAGCAGCATGACAGGGATCACTGAAGCTTTCTTT. Translating gives CASSMTGITEAFF.

V is TRBV6-1 and J is TRBJ2-5, with D possibly matching TRBD1 (6 bases). The CDR3 length is 13 residues. Germline V gene lookup returns CDR1 MNHNS and CDR2 SASEGT. Trimming took 2 bases from V and 5 from J, leaving 9 bases between them. The CDR3 protein is CASSELQGETQYF. CDR3 in DNA: TGTGCCAGCAGTGAACTACAGGGCGAGACCCAGTACTTC.

The rearrangement uses TRBV7-2 and TRBJ2-1; a weak D match, TRBD2 (6 bases). This CDR3 comprises 14 residues. In germline, CDR1 is SGHTA, CDR2 FQGNSA. Trimming removed 8 bases from V and 2 bases from J, with 13 bases in between. CDR3 sequence: CASLTGTAYNEQFF. CDR3 DNA sequence: TGTGCCAGCCTTACCGGGACTGCCTACAATGAGCAGTTCTTC. Filled out from reference TRBV7-2 and TRBJ2-1, the complete variable domain reads GAGVSQSPSNKVTEKGKDVELRCDPISGHTALYWYRQSLGQGLEFLIYFQGNSAPDKSGLPSDRFSAERTGGSVSTLTIQRTQQEDSAVYLCASLTGTAYNEQFFGPGTRLTVL.

Worth noting for this clone: In the same sample, other DNA sequences code for this CDR3. The rearrangement links TRBV9 to TRBJ2-2, with D uncertain. The length of the CDR3 is 13 residues. Trimming removed 2 bases at V and 5 bases at J, with 7 bases between. Germline V gene lookup returns CDR1 SGDLS and CDR2 YYNGEE. Here the CDR3 reads CASSVRNTGELFF. The CDR3 bases are TGTGCCAGCAGCGTCCGAAATACCGGGGAGCTGTTTTTT. Full variable domain (missing parts from reference TRBV9 and TRBJ2-2): DSGVTQTPKHLITATGQRVTLRCSPRSGDLSVYWYQQSLDQGLQFLIQYYNGEERAKGNILERFSAQQFPDLHSELNLSSLELGDSALYFCASSVRNTGELFFGEGSRLTVL.

V is TRBV15 and J is TRBJ1-5; D is ambiguous. V lost 1 base and J lost 4, with 11 bases in between. The CDR3 loop spans 15 amino acids. Per the germline V gene, CDR1 is LNHNV and CDR2 is YYDKDF (reference sequence). CDR3 in DNA: TGTGCCACCAGCAGAGTTGTTGGCAAGAATCAGCCCCAGCATTTT. Amino acid sequence: CATSRVVGKNQPQHF.

This clone was seen once. The V and J genes are TRBV29-1 and TRBJ2-7, with 11 bases matching TRBD2. This CDR3 comprises 13 residues. Trimming cost V 4 bases and J 5 bases; bases outside gene matches: 4. Germline V lookup: CDR1 SQVTM, CDR2 ANQGSEA. CDR3 coding DNA: TGCAGCGTTGTGCTAGCGGGAGGCCACGAGCAGTACTTC. Translated: CSVVLAGGHEQYF.

The CDR3 bases are TGTGCCAGCAGTTCCGCCCAGGGGGGCGGCACTGAAGCTTTCTTT. It is translated as CASSSAQGGGTEAFF. V gene TRBV6-6 combines with J gene TRBJ1-1, with 7 bases aligning to TRBD1. This CDR3 has 15 amino acids. Trimming took 4 bases from V and 4 from J; bases not matched to a gene: 9. Germline V gene sequence: CDR1 MNHNY, CDR2 SVGAGI (reference sequence).

A note on this clone: This specimen includes other DNA sequences encoding the same CDR3. The chain carries TRBV9 and TRBJ2-7, with 9 nucleotides matching TRBD1. V was pared by 2 bases and J by 3 bases, with 3 bases of the junction left unmatched. The CDR3 consists of 14 residues. Germline V gene sequence: CDR1 SGDLS, CDR2 YYNGEE. CDR3 coding DNA: TGTGCCAGCAGCGTCGGACAGGGGTTCTACGAGCAGTACTTC. Its protein product is CASSVGQGFYEQYF. The whole variable domain, filled in from reference TRBV9 and TRBJ2-7, reads DSGVTQTPKHLITATGQRVTLRCSPRSGDLSVYWYQQSLDQGLQFLIQYYNGEERAKGNILERFSAQQFPDLHSELNLSSLELGDSALYFCASSVGQGFYEQYFGPGTRLTVT.

The chain carries TRBV29-1 and TRBJ1-2; D possibly corresponds to TRBD1 (5 bases). Germline values: CDR1 SQVTM, CDR2 ANQGSEA. CDR3 length: 13 amino acids. Deletions cut 4 bases from V and 6 bases from J, with 15 bases between. CDR3 bases: TGCAGCGTTGCCGGCAGGGTGGAAGATGGCTACACCTTC. This translates into CSVAGRVEDGYTF.

The V and J genes are TRBV2 and TRBJ1-3; D gene unclear. Germline CDR1 and CDR2: SNHLY and FYNNEI. The CDR3 contains 12 residues. The germline V and J ends were trimmed by 8 bases and 3 bases, with 8 bases remaining between them. CDR3 in DNA: TGTGCCAGCGCGTTAGATGGAAACACCATATATTTT. Its translation is CASALDGNTIYF.

This sequence joins TRBV19 and TRBJ1-2, with 11 bases fitting TRBD1. This CDR3 region has 14 residues. V gave up 6 bases and J gave up 7 bases; unmatched junction bases: 7. Germline V lookup: CDR1 LNHDA, CDR2 SQIVND (reference sequence). CDR3 protein: CASRLAGQGAGYTF. CDR3 bases: TGTGCCAGTAGGTTGGCCGGACAGGGGGCTGGCTACACCTTC.

The rearrangement joins TRBV18 to TRBJ2-5; 8 nucleotides agree with TRBD1. V shed 0 bases and J 5 bases; nucleotides not matched to a gene: 11. The CDR3 sequence is 17 residues long. Germline CDR1 is KGHSH and CDR2 is LQKENI. The CDR3 region is CASSPPNFQGARETQYF. The CDR3 DNA is TGTGCCAGCTCACCACCGAATTTTCAGGGGGCGAGGGAGACCCAGTACTTC.

The J gene is TRBJ1-5, the V gene TRBV30; 7 bases are a match to TRBD1. The CDR3 is 13 amino acids. Germline V gene lookup returns CDR1 GTSNPN and CDR2 SVGIG (reference sequence). V dropped 3 bases and J dropped 5; count of bases not matched to a gene: 4. The CDR3 DNA sequence: TGTGCCTGGAGGTATAGGGGGCATCAGCCCCAGCATTTT. Its protein is CAWRYRGHQPQHF.

As regards this clone: The sample contains more than one DNA sequence encoding this CDR3. The V call is TRBV2, the J call TRBJ2-5; D gene ambiguous. V dropped 4 bases and J dropped 0 bases, with 6 bases sitting between them. CDR1 and CDR2 from the germline V gene are SNHLY and FYNNEI. The CDR3 contains 13 residues. The CDR3 sequence: CASSVRDQETQYF. The CDR3 region has the DNA TGTGCCAGCAGTGTTCGGGACCAAGAGACCCAGTACTTC.